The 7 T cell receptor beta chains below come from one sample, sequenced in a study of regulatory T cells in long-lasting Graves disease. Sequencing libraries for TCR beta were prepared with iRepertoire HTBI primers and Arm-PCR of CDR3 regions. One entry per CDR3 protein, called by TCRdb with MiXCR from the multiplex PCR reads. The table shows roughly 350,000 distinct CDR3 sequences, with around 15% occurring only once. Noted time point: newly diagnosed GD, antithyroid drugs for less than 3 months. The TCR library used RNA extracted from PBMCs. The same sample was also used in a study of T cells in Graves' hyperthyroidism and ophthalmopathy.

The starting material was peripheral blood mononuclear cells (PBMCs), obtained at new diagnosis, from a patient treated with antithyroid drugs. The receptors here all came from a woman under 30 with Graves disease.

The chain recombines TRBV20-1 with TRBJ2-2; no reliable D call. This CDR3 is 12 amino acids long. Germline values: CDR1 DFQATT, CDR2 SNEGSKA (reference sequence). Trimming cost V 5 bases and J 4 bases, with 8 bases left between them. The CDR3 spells CSAHLPTGELFF. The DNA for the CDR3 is TGCAGTGCTCACTTGCCCACCGGGGAGCTGTTTTTT.

CDR3 sequence reads: CSAPSGGGVNNIQYF. CDR3 sequence (DNA): TGCAGTGCCCCTAGCGGGGGGGGAGTCAACAACATTCAGTACTTC. The chain couples TRBV20-1 to TRBJ2-4, with TRBD2 matching over 12 bases. CDR3 length: 15 residues. The ends lost 6 bases at V and 7 bases at J; junction bases unmatched: 10. CDR1 is DFQATT and CDR2 is SNEGSKA in the germline V gene (reference sequence).

The DNA for the CDR3 is TGCGCCAGCAGCTTGGAGGGGTCGCCAACTGAAGCTTTCTTT. Amino acids: CASSLEGSPTEAFF. V usage is TRBV5-1 and J usage is TRBJ1-1; possible D gene TRBD1, 5 bases. In germline, CDR1 is SGHRS, CDR2 YFSETQ. Between the trimmed V and J ends, which lost 0 bases and 5 bases, there was a span of 11 bases. The CDR3 totals 14 residues. Full variable domain (outside the CDR3, taken from reference TRBV5-1 and TRBJ1-1): KAGVTQTPRYLIKTRGQQVTLSCSPISGHRSVSWYQQTPGQGLQFLFEYFSETQRNKGNFPGRFSGRQFSNSRSEMNVSTLELGDSALYLCASSLEGSPTEAFFGQGTRLTVV.

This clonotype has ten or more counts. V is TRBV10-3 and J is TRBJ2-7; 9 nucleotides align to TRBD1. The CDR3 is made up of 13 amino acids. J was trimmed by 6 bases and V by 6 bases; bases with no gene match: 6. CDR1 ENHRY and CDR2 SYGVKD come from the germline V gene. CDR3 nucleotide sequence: TGTGCCATCAGCCAAGACAGGGGGGGCGAGCAGTACTTC. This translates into CAISQDRGGEQYF.

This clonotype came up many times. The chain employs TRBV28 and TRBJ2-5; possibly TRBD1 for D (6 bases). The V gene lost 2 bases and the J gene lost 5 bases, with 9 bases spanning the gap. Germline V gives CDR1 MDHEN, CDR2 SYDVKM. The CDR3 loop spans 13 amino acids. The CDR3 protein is CASSLGQMETQYF. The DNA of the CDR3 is TGTGCCAGCAGTTTAGGACAGATGGAGACCCAGTACTTC.

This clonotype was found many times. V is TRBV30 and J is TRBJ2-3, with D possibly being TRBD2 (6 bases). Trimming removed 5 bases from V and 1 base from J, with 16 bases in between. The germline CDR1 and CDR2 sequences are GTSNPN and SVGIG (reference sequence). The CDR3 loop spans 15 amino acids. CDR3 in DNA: TGTGCCTGGGAAAGACCGGGACTTCGCACAGATACGCAGTATTTT. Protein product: CAWERPGLRTDTQYF. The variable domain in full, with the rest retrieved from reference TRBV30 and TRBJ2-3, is SQTIHQWPATLVQPVGSPLSLECTVEGTSNPNLYWYRQAAGRGLQLLFYSVGIGQISSEVPQNLSASRPQDRQFILSSKKLLLSDSGFYLCAWERPGLRTDTQYFGPGTRLTVL.

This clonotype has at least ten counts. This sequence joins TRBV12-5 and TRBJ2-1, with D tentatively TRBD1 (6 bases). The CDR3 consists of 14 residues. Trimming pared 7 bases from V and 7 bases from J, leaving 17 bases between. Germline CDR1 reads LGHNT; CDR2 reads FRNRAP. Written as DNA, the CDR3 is TGTGCTAGTGCCACCCAAGGGGGATGGAATGAGCAGTTCTTC. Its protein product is CASATQGGWNEQFF.